Reported below is one TCR beta chain. Its antigen is still unknown. CDR1 is MNHEY, CDR2 SVGEGT, per germline. V gave up 7 bases and J gave up 2 bases, with 13 bases separating them. The CDR3 is made up of 14 amino acids. TCRdb redid the calling of the reads with MiXCR, one entry per CDR3 protein. The sample lists 300,000 to 400,000 distinct CDR3 sequences, roughly 25% occurring once. These data are taken from a study of T cell repertoires in cytomegalovirus infection. Study-level information: TCR beta signatures that were public indicated CMV infection and matching HLA type.

Study-level findings and limits: The ex vivo response was dominated by HLA-C-restricted CMV-specific TCR beta clonotypes.

This chain connects TRBV6-2 or TRBV6-3 to TRBJ2-3; D gene unclear. Sequenced here: cultured PBMCs, sampled from culture after CMV antigen stimulation. This TCR was recovered from a human donor in good health (CMV status not recorded). Some clones in this sample may be carry-over from other donors' samples. This chain's CDR3 is CASTQTGITDTQYF. The CDR3 DNA reads TGTGCCAGCACCCAGACGGGTATCACAGATACGCAGTATTTT.